Presented here are 12 T cell receptor beta chains from one specimen sequenced in a study of shared clonotypes between healthy human individuals. Clones were read by immunoSEQ multiplex PCR, and TCRdb kept only the in-frame ones, dropping some. Among some 700,000 clones listed, about nine tenths were seen once. Sample: memory CD8+ T cells from PBMCs. Subset of the sample: CD45RO+ cells pooled with CCR7-negative TemRA cells. These receptors originate from a man younger than 35 in good health. Some clones in this sample may be carry-over from other donors' samples.

This chain uses TRBV25-1 with TRBJ2-7; no reliable D call. Deletions cut 2 bases from V and 3 bases from J, with 8 bases between. This CDR3 is 13 amino acids long. From germline, CDR1 is MGHDK and CDR2 SYGVNS. The CDR3 sequence is CASSEAPRYEQYF. The CDR3 nucleotides read TGTGCCAGCAGTGAAGCGCCCCGCTACGAGCAGTACTTC.

The V gene is TRBV30, the J gene TRBJ2-3, with a possible D match to TRBD2 (6 bases). The CDR3 runs to 13 residues. V was shortened by 4 bases and J by 7 bases, with 15 bases between the two germline ends. The germline CDR1 and CDR2 sequences are GTSNPN and SVGIG (reference sequence). As DNA, the CDR3 is TGTGCCTGGAACCCGGGAGTCGCGAATACGCAGTATTTT. The encoded protein is CAWNPGVANTQYF.

This chain connects TRBV7-6 to TRBJ2-2, with D possibly TRBD2 on 5 matching bases. CDR1 and CDR2 from the germline V gene are SGHVS and FNYEAQ. Trimming pared 2 bases from V and 7 bases from J, leaving 11 bases between. The CDR3 has 14 residues. The CDR3 protein is CASSLRGNFGELFF. The CDR3 DNA sequence: TGTGCCAGCAGCTTACGAGGGAACTTCGGGGAGCTGTTTTTT.

The V and J genes are TRBV19 and TRBJ2-3; 8 nucleotides line up with TRBD2. The germline V gene encodes CDR1 LNHDA and CDR2 SQIVND (reference sequence). This CDR3 has 15 amino acids. J gave up 1 base and V 6 bases, and 6 bases lay outside the gene matches. For the CDR3, the DNA is TGTGCCAGTAGCCGGGAGGGGACCCGCACAGATACGCAGTATTTT. Translation: CASSREGTRTDTQYF.

The rearrangement joins TRBV27 to TRBJ2-2; D may match TRBD1 or TRBD2 (6 bases each). CDR3 size: 17 residues. Trimming took off 3 bases at V and 4 bases at J, with 18 bases between the two ends. Germline assignment: CDR1 MNHEY and CDR2 SMNVEV (reference sequence). DNA for the CDR3: TGTGCCAGCAGTTTTATGCCGGGGGCGTTTTTCACCGGGGAGCTGTTTTTT. It specifies CASSFMPGAFFTGELFF.

This clone was seen once. The V gene is TRBV19, the J gene TRBJ2-1, with TRBD1 matching over 8 bases. CDR3 size: 16 residues. Trimming removed 3 bases from V and 4 bases from J; junction bases left unmatched: 8. The V gene's germline CDR1 is LNHDA and CDR2 SQIVND (reference sequence). CDR3: CASSITRGLGYNEQFF. The CDR3 DNA reads as TGTGCCAGTAGTATCACCAGGGGGCTGGGGTACAATGAGCAGTTCTTC. Based on the CDR3 plus reference TRBV19 and TRBJ2-1, the full variable domain is DGGITQSPKYLFRKEGQNVTLSCEQNLNHDAMYWYRQDPGQGLRLIYYSQIVNDFQKGDIAEGYSVSREKKESFPLTVTSAQKNPTAFYLCASSITRGLGYNEQFFGPGTRLTVL.

V usage is TRBV4-2 and J usage is TRBJ2-5; 7 bases fit TRBD2. The CDR3 contains 18 residues. Per germline, CDR1 LGHNA and CDR2 YNFKEQ. Germline trimming cut 0 bases from V and 5 bases from J; bases unmatched to any gene: 15. CDR3: CASSQEASGAEGRETQYF. DNA of the CDR3: TGTGCCAGCAGCCAAGAGGCTAGCGGAGCCGAGGGAAGGGAGACCCAGTACTTC.

V and J are TRBV28 and TRBJ1-5; no firm D call. In germline, CDR1 is MDHEN, CDR2 SYDVKM. The CDR3 contains 14 residues. V lost 6 bases and J lost 4, with 13 bases in between. CDR3: CASSHNVGNQPQHF. The CDR3 DNA sequence: TGTGCCAGCAGCCATAATGTGGGAAATCAGCCCCAGCATTTT.

The genes are TRBV28 and TRBJ1-4; 9 bases line up with TRBD1. This CDR3 spans 16 amino acids. Germline V gene lookup returns CDR1 MDHEN and CDR2 SYDVKM. J was trimmed by 7 bases and V by 9 bases; bases with no gene match: 15. The CDR3 reads CASTGTGSLLGEKLFF. CDR3 nucleotide sequence: TGTGCCAGTACCGGGACAGGGTCACTTTTAGGTGAAAAACTGTTTTTT.

The chain carries TRBV9 and TRBJ2-1; 11 bases fit TRBD2. The germline V gene has CDR1 SGDLS and CDR2 YYNGEE. Unmatched junction bases numbered 10, after V lost 3 bases and J lost 8 bases. There are 16 residues in the CDR3. This CDR3 is CASSGLAGGVRYEQFF. CDR3 nucleotides: TGTGCCAGCAGCGGATTAGCGGGAGGGGTTCGGTATGAGCAGTTCTTC.

The chain is built from TRBV7-6 and TRBJ2-7; maybe TRBD1 (6 bases). The CDR3 loop spans 15 amino acids. V shed 1 base and J shed 5 bases, with 15 bases lying between them. Germline V gene lookup returns CDR1 SGHVS and CDR2 FNYEAQ. CDR3 loop: CASSLETGYWDEQYF. CDR3 bases: TGTGCCAGCAGCTTAGAGACAGGTTATTGGGACGAGCAGTACTTC.

This clone was picked up one time. The CDR3 DNA reads as TGTGCCAGCTCGCCTAGGGGGGAGAACGGGCTGGTAATCGGCGAGCAGTACTTC. It is translated as CASSPRGENGLVIGEQYF. V gene TRBV18 combines with J gene TRBJ2-7, with D possibly called TRBD1 or TRBD2 (6 bases each). V was trimmed by 6 bases and J by 6 bases, leaving 30 bases between them. This CDR3 is 18 amino acids long. The germline CDR1 and CDR2 sequences are KGHSH and LQKENI.